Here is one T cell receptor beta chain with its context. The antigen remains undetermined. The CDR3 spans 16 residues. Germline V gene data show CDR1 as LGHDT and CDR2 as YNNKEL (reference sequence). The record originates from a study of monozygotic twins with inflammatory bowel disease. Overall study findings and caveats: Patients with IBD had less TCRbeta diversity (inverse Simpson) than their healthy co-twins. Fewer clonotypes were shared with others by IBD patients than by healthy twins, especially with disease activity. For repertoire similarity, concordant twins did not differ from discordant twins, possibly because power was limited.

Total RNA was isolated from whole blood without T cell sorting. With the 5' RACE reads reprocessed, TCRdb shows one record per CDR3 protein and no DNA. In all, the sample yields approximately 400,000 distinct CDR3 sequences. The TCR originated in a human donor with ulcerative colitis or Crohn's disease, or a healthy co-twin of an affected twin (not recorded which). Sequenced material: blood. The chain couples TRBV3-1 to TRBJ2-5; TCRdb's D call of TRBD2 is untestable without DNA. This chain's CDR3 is CASSQVTTSGGETQYF.